This paragraph reports one TCR beta chain. The antigen is undetermined. This specimen belongs to a study of molecular identifiers for immune sequencing clone quantification. Naive CD8 T cell sorting was performed on the CD8+CD4-CCR7+CD45RA+ phenotype. Notes on the study in general: Detection of one spiked Jurkat cell's TCR RNA reportedly worked in one million naive cells.

MiXCR, run by TCRdb on the PCR reads, gives a single entry per CDR3 protein. The table shows under 600,000 distinct CDR3 sequences, with over 20% occurring only once. The sequence came from a human donor in good health. Some libraries in this study had Jurkat cell RNA spiked in. Sequencing was performed on naive CD8+ T cells from blood, with Jurkat cell RNA spiked in. Described subset: FACS-sorted CD8+CD4-CCR7+CD45RA+ naive T cells.

CDR3 amino acids: CSARDLRGRYNEQFF. The CDR3 DNA reads TGCAGTGCTAGAGATCTACGCGGGAGATACAATGAGCAGTTCTTC. V and J are TRBV20-1 and TRBJ2-1; 7 bases agree with TRBD2. V trimming: 0 bases; J trimming: 4 bases; junction bases outside the gene matches: 6. CDR1 DFQATT and CDR2 SNEGSKA come from the germline V gene (reference sequence). CDR3 length: 15 residues.